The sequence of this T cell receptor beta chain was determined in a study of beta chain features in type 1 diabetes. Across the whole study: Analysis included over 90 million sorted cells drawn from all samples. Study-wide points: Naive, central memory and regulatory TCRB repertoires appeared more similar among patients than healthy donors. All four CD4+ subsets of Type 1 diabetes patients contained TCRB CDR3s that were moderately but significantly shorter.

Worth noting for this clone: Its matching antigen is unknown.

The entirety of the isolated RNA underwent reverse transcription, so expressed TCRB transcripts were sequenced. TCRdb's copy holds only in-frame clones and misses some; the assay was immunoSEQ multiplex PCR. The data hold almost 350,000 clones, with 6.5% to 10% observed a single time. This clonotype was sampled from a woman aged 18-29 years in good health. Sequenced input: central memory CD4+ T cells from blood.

CDR3 sequence: CASSAPVRGRVNTEAFF. CDR3 nucleotides: TGTGCCAGCAGCGCCCCGGTTCGGGGGCGGGTGAACACTGAAGCTTTCTTT. The V gene is TRBV9, the J gene TRBJ1-1; tentative D call: TRBD1 (6 bases). The V gene lost 3 bases and the J gene lost 0 bases, with 18 bases spanning the gap. From germline, CDR1 is SGDLS and CDR2 YYNGEE. The CDR3 spans 17 residues. The full variable domain, with the rest looked up from reference TRBV9 and TRBJ1-1, is DSGVTQTPKHLITATGQRVTLRCSPRSGDLSVYWYQQSLDQGLQFLIQYYNGEERAKGNILERFSAQQFPDLHSELNLSSLELGDSALYFCASSAPVRGRVNTEAFFGQGTRLTVV.